The clone carrying this T cell receptor (beta chain) was seen a handful of times. The target antigen is unknown. Extractions gave at least 6 micrograms of total RNA per sample. CDR1 SEHNR and CDR2 FQNEAQ come from the germline V gene (reference sequence). The CDR3 length is 14 residues. V was clipped by 3 bases and J by 0 bases, with 8 bases between them. The sample is drawn from a study of blood T cells in healthy people across ages. Primed by a sample-barcoded 5' primer and a J-beta primer mix, a second PCR proceeded for about 7 to 11 cycles. MiXCR, run by TCRdb on the 5' RACE reads, gives a single entry per CDR3 protein. This sample has about 650,000 distinct CDR3 sequences, with less than 40% found just once. The study, taken as a whole, reports: Per-million-T-cell TCR beta diversity fell roughly linearly with age. Donors of long life had a larger count of naive CD4+ cells and greater diversity than aged donors.

The sample comprised blood. The chain employs TRBV7-9 and TRBJ1-1, with a weak D call TRBD1 (5 bases). The origin of this receptor is a woman aged 80 or over in good health. The DNA for the CDR3 is TGTGCCAGCAGCTTCAAAGGGGTGAACACTGAAGCTTTCTTT. Amino acids: CASSFKGVNTEAFF.